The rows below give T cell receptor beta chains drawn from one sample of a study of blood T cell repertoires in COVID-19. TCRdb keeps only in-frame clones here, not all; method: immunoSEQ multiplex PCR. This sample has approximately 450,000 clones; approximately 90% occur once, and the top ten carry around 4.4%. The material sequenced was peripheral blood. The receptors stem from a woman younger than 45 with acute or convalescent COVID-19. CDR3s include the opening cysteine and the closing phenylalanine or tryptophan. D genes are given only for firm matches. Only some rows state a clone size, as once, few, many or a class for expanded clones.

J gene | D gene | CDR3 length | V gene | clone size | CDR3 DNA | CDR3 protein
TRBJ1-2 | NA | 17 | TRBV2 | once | TGTGCCAGCAGTGAAGGCCCTGACAGAGGTCATAACTATGGCTACACCTTC | CASSEGPDRGHNYGYTF
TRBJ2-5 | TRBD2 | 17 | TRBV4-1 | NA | TGCGCCAGCAGCCAAGATAAAACTAGCGGGGCTGGGGAGACCCAGTACTTC | CASSQDKTSGAGETQYF
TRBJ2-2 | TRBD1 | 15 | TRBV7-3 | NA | TGTGCCAGCAGCCTCGGACAGGGAGGAACCGGGGAGCTGTTTTTT | CASSLGQGGTGELFF
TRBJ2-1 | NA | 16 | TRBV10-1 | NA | TGCGCCAGCAGTGATCTGGCTCCGAGGCACTACAATGAGCAGTTCTTC | CASSDLAPRHYNEQFF
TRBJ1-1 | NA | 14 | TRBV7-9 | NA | TGTGCCAGCAGCCCGGCGGGAGGGAACACTGAAGCTTTCTTT | CASSPAGGNTEAFF
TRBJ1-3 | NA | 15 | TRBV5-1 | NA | TGCGCCAGCAGCTTGGCCACAGACTCTGGAAACACCATATATTTT | CASSLATDSGNTIYF
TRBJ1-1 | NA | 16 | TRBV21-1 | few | TGTGCCAGCAGCATGGACATGTCGCGGAGTGGCACTGAAGCTTTCTTT | CASSMDMSRSGTEAFF
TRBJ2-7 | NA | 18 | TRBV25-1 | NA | TGTGCCAGCAGTGAATTCTTTCACGGCGGGGGACAGGCCTACGAGCAGTACTTC | CASSEFFHGGGQAYEQYF
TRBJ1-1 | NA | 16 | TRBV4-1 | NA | TGCGCCAGCAGCCAAGAAGCGAGGGCGAGGAACACTGAAGCTTTCTTT | CASSQEARARNTEAFF
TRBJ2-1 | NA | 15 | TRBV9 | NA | TGTGCCAGCAGCGTAGCAGGTCTCTCCTACAATGAGCAGTTCTTC | CASSVAGLSYNEQFF
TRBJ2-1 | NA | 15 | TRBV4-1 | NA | TGCGCCAGCAGCCGAGACGGGACTTCTTACAATGAGCAGTTCTTC | CASSRDGTSYNEQFF
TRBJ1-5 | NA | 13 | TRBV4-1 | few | TGCGCCAGCAGCCAAGTGGCAACACAGCCCCAGCATTTT | CASSQVATQPQHF
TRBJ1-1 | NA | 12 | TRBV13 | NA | TGTGCCAGCAGCCCGAGAGCCTCTGAAGCTTTCTTT | CASSPRASEAFF
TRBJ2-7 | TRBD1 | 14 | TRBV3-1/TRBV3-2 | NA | TGTGCCAGCAGCCTCCCTGACAGGGTAAGCGAGCAGTACTTC | CASSLPDRVSEQYF
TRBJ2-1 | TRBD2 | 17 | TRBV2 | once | TGTGCCAGCAGTGGGAAGCTAGCGGGGGGGATCTACAATGAGCAGTTCTTC | CASSGKLAGGIYNEQFF
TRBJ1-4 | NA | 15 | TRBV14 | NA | TGTGCCAGCAGCCAAAAGGACAATACTATAGAAAAACTGTTTTTT | CASSQKDNTIEKLFF
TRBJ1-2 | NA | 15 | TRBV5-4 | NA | TGTGCCAGCAGCTTGGAGACAGGCCGGGACTATGGCTACACCTTC | CASSLETGRDYGYTF
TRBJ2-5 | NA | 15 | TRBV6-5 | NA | TGTGCCAGCATAGAAGGGGGGGGTAACCAAGAGACCCAGTACTTC | CASIEGGGNQETQYF
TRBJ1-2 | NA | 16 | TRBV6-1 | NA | TGTGCCAGCAGTGAAATTACCGGGGGGCTCACGGGTGGCTACACCTTC | CASSEITGGLTGGYTF
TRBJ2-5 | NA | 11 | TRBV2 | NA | TGTGCCAGTTCAGATGTCGAGACCCAGTACTTC | CASSDVETQYF
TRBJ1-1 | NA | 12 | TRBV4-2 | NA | TGTGCCAGCAGCCAAGATCCAGTTGAAGCTTTCTTT | CASSQDPVEAFF
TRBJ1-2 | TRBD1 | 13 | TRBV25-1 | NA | TGTGCCAGCAGTTGGGACAGAACTTATGGCTACACCTTC | CASSWDRTYGYTF
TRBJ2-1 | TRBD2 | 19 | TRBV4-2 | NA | TGTGCCAGCAGCCAAGTGAGCGGGGGGGCCGGGAAATCCTACAATGAGCAGTTCTTC | CASSQVSGGAGKSYNEQFF
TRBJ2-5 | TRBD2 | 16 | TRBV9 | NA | TGTGCCAGCAGCGTAACGGCGGGGGTAAACCAAGAGACCCAGTACTTC | CASSVTAGVNQETQYF
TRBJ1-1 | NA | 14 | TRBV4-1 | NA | TGCGCCAGCAGCCAAGGGACACTGAACACTGAAGCTTTCTTT | CASSQGTLNTEAFF
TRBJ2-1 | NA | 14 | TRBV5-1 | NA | TGCGCCAGCAGCGTACTACGATCGGACAATGAGCAGTTCTTC | CASSVLRSDNEQFF
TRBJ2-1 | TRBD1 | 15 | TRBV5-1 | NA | TGCGCCAGCAGCTCGGGACAGACCCAAGTTAATGAGCAGTTCTTC | CASSSGQTQVNEQFF
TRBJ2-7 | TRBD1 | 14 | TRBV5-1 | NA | TGCGCCAGCAGCTCGGGACAGGGTGAGGTCGAGCAGTACTTC | CASSSGQGEVEQYF
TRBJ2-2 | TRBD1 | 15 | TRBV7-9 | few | TGTGCCAGCAGCTTGGACAGGGCCAACACCGGGGAGCTGTTTTTT | CASSLDRANTGELFF
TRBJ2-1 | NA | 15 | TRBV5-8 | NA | TGTGCCAGCAGTCCGGGCACAGATAGGAGGCATGAGCAGTTCTTC | CASSPGTDRRHEQFF
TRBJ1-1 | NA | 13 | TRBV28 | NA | TGTGCCAGCAGTTTAGCGGGGTTGCCTGAAGCTTTCTTT | CASSLAGLPEAFF
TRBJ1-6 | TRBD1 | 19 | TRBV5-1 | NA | TGCGCCAGCAGTGGGACCCAGGGGGACGCCCGCTCCTATAATTCACCCCTCCACTTT | CASSGTQGDARSYNSPLHF
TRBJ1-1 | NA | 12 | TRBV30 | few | TGTGCCTGGAGTGCATCCGCAGGTGAAGCTTTCTTT | CAWSASAGEAFF
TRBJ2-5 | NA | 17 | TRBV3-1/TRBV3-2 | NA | TGTGCCAGCAGCCAAGATCCGCGACAGAGCCTACAAGAGACCCAGTACTTC | CASSQDPRQSLQETQYF
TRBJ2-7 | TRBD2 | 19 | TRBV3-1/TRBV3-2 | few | TGTGCCAGCAGCCAAGCCCTAGCTAGCGGGGGCTCTACCCCTTACGAGCAGTACTTC | CASSQALASGGSTPYEQYF
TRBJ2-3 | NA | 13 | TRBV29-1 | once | TGCAGCGTTGACACGGGGGGCACAGATACGCAGTATTTT | CSVDTGGTDTQYF
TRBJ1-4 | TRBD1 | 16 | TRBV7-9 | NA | TGTGCCAGCAGCGATCCGCGAAGGGGGCTAACTGAAAAACTGTTTTTT | CASSDPRRGLTEKLFF
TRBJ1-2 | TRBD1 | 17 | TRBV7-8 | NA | TGTGCCAGCAGCCCAACCGATCGACCGGGACAGTACTATGGCTACACCTTC | CASSPTDRPGQYYGYTF
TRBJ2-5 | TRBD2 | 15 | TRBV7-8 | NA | TGTGCCAGCAGCTTAGTCCTAGCGGGGGAAGAGACCCAGTACTTC | CASSLVLAGEETQYF
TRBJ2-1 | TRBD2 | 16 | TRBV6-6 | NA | TGTGCCAGCAGGGGTTCCACTAGCGGGGGGGCAGGAGAGCAGTTCTTC | CASRGSTSGGAGEQFF
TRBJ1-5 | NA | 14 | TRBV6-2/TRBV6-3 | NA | TGTGCCAGCAGTCCCCCTGACTGGAATCAGCCCCAGCATTTT | CASSPPDWNQPQHF
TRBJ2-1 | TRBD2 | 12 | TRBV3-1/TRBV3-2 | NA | TGTGCCAGCAGCCCCTTAGCGGGCCAGCAGTTCTTC | CASSPLAGQQFF
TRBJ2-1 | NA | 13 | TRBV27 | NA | TGTGCCAGCAGTCGATCGGGGATCAACGAAGGGTTCTTC | CASSRSGINEGFF
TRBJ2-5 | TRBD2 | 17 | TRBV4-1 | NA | TGCGCCAGCAGCCAAGATTGGCTAGCGGGTTCCCAAGAGACCCAGTACTTC | CASSQDWLAGSQETQYF
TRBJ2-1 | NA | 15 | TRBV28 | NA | TGTGCCAGCAGTTTTCTAGCGATTTCCTACAATGAGCAGTTCTTC | CASSFLAISYNEQFF
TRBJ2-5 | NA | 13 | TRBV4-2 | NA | TGTGCCAGCAGCCCTTCCGGGGAAGAGACCCAGTACTTC | CASSPSGEETQYF
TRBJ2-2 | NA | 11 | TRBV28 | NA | TGTGCCAGCAGTTTCACAGGGGAGCTGTTTTTT | CASSFTGELFF
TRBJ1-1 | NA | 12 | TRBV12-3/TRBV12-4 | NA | TGTGCCAGCAGGAACAGGGACACTGAAGCTTTCTTT | CASRNRDTEAFF
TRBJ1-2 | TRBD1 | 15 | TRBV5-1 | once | TGCGCCAGCAGCTTGGGGGGGACAGGAAGCTATGGCTACACCTTC | CASSLGGTGSYGYTF
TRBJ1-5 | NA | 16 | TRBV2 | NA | TGTGCCAGCAGTGTTCTGCGGGCTGGAGGCAATCAGCCCCAGCATTTT | CASSVLRAGGNQPQHF
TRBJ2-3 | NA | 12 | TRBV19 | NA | TGTGCCAGTAGTATAGACTCAGATACGCAGTATTTT | CASSIDSDTQYF
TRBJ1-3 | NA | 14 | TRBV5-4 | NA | TGTGCCAGCAGCCCGAAGGGGATTGGAAACACCATATATTTT | CASSPKGIGNTIYF